This T cell receptor (beta chain) appears in the sequencing data of a study of identical twins. Every donor was a healthy Caucasian. TCRdb reprocessed the 5' RACE reads with MiXCR, giving one entry per CDR3 protein. The table lists about 470,000 distinct CDR3 sequences, less than 25% of them singletons. Trimming cost V 1 base and J 1 base, with 9 bases left between them. This CDR3 region has 14 residues. Germline assignment: CDR1 SGHKS and CDR2 YYEKEE (reference sequence). Comment on this clonotype: The target antigen is unknown.

Study-level points and caveats: Memory repertoires lacked the insertion deficit that abundant cord blood beta clonotypes showed.

In addition, the sample was reused for a study of T cells expressing NK-cell markers.

The sequenced sample consisted of CD4+ T cells sorted from blood. The TCR sequence derives from a woman between 18 and 30 years old in good health. The chain employs TRBV5-5 and TRBJ2-7; D is unresolved. The CDR3 loop reads CASSLLIGSYEQYF. For the CDR3, the DNA is TGTGCCAGCAGCTTGCTCATCGGGTCCTACGAGCAGTACTTC.